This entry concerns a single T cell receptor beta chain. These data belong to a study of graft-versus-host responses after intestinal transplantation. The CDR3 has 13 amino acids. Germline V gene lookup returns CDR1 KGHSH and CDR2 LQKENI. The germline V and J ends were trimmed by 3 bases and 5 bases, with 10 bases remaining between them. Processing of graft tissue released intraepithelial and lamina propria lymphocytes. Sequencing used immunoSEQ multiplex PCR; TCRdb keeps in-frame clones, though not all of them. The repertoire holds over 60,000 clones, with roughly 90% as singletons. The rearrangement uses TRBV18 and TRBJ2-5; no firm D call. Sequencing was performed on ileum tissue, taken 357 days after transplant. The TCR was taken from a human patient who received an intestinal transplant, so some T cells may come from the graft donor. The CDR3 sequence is CASSPDRAETQYF. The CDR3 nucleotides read TGTGCCAGCTCACCGGATCGGGCGGAGACCCAGTACTTC.